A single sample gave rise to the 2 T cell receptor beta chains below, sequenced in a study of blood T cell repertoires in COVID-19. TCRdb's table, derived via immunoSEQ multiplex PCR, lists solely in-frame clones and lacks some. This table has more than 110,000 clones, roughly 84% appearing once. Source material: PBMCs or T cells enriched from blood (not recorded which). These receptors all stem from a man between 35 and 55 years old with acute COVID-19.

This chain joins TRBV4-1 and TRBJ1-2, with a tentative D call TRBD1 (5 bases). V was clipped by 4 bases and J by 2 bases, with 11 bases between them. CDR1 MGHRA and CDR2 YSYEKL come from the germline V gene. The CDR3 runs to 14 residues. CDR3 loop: CASSPGVKNYGYTF. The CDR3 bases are TGCGCCAGCAGCCCGGGGGTAAAGAACTATGGCTACACCTTC.

The CDR3 region is CASSLFQGSAGNTIYF. CDR3 DNA sequence: TGTGCCAGCAGTTTATTCCAGGGATCCGCTGGAAACACCATATATTTT. V is TRBV28 and J is TRBJ1-3; D is perhaps TRBD1 (5 bases). Germline loops: CDR1 MDHEN, CDR2 SYDVKM. Trimming left V 1 base short and J 2 bases short, with 12 bases between. This CDR3 comprises 16 residues.